The clone carrying this T cell receptor beta chain was observed at least ten times. The time point denotes: persistent/refractory GD, antithyroid drugs over 5 years with positive TRAb. TCR sequences were obtained from RNA taken from PBMCs. The source of the sample is a study of regulatory T cells in long-lasting Graves disease. Building of the TCR beta libraries involved iRepertoire HTBI primers and Arm-PCR of CDR3 regions. One entry per CDR3 protein, called by TCRdb with MiXCR from the multiplex PCR reads. The sample has some 420,000 distinct CDR3 sequences, 22% seen once. Trimming left V 5 bases short and J 5 bases short, with 15 bases between. The length of the CDR3 is 14 residues. Germline V gene sequence: CDR1 MDHEN, CDR2 SYDVKM.

V and J are TRBV28 and TRBJ1-1, with D possibly matching TRBD1 (6 bases). The clonotype originates from a female donor with Graves disease. The sample consisted of peripheral blood mononuclear cells (PBMCs), taken when the disease was refractory, from a patient treated with antithyroid drugs. In nucleotides, the CDR3 is TGTGCCAGCAGTCCTAGGGGGAAGGTTACTGAAGCTTTCTTT. Translating gives CASSPRGKVTEAFF.